This T cell receptor beta chain was sequenced for a study of post-analysis software for immune sequencing data. CDR1 and CDR2 (germline): MNHEY, SVGEGT. This CDR3 has 15 residues. Losses at the gene ends were 2 bases for V and 3 bases for J; bases not matched to a gene: 1. Each TCR beta cDNA library carried unique molecular identifiers. TCRdb recomputed calls from the PCR reads with MiXCR, one row per CDR3 protein. The sample includes about 770,000 distinct CDR3 sequences, about half of them seen just once. A word on this clonotype: What it binds is unknown.

Study-wide results and caveats: With TRBV5-6, TRBV5-1 and TRBV20-1 included, a handful of TRBV segments were more frequent in patients than in controls.

The J gene is TRBJ2-7, the V gene TRBV6-2 or TRBV6-3, with 13 bases fitting TRBD2. The origin of this receptor is a girl between 5 and 17 years old with multiple sclerosis. Sample: blood. The CDR3 loop reads CASSYGTSGVYEQYF. DNA for the CDR3: TGTGCCAGCAGTTACGGGACTAGCGGGGTCTACGAGCAGTACTTC.